This T cell receptor (beta chain) was profiled in a study of neurological immune-mediated disorders (dated by TCRdb to about 2019). Study-wide context: The study compared peripheral blood TCR-beta repertoires of HTLV-I-associated myelopathy (HAM/TSP) patients, multiple sclerosis patients and healthy controls using UMI-based sequencing. Alongside PBMC samples, the set of approximately 100 TCR-beta libraries contained longitudinal samples, technical triplicates, and paired CD4+ and CD8+ T-cell subsets that had been sorted. Longitudinal HAM/TSP and healthy donors had 3 time-points each (about 3-40 month intervals). The cohort was made up of about 66 subjects, consisting of 15 or so HAM/TSP patients, roughly 35 multiple sclerosis patients and 20 healthy controls.

Broad study findings and their caveats: Across subjects, expanded clones never shared an identical CDR3 amino acid sequence, which suggests that the TCR-beta repertoires in every group were private. TCR clonal expansion was highest in HAM/TSP patients and lowest in MS patients, with MS patients falling below even healthy controls.

Read against the paper, the sample's time point label means: longitudinal time-point 2. Blood bank volunteers in Maryland, USA served as the healthy controls. Unsorted PBMC libraries were generated from 2 million PBMCs stored in RNAlater at -80 °C until RNA extraction. Peripheral blood was subjected to Ficoll-Hypaque density gradient centrifugation to isolate PBMCs, which were then cryopreserved in liquid nitrogen. Via the germline V gene (reference sequence), CDR1 is DFQATT and CDR2 SNEGSKA. Deletion took 3 bases off V and 4 bases off J, with a span of 12 bases between the germline ends. The CDR3 measures 14 amino acids from cysteine to phenylalanine. Only the CDR3 portion is preserved as DNA: 42 bases, with reading frame beginning at the first base. cDNA was synthesized by template-switch 5'RACE using a primer with a 10-nucleotide random unique molecular identifier that tagged each TCR transcript. Over 170 million TCR-beta sequences, covering 15-18 subjects, were produced in each sequencing run. The RNeasy kit was used for extraction of total RNA. Using the KAPA Real-time Library Amplification kit, TCR-beta VDJ regions were amplified with primers for the TCR constant region and the 5'RACE anchor. Sample indexes and Illumina adaptors were added in a first PCR, after which library yield was increased in a second PCR. After Ampure bead purification, the roughly 650 bp TCR product was size-selected on a 2% E-gel SizeSelection system. Before pooling, libraries had their quality checked on a Bioanalyzer, their concentration measured with Qubit, and their quantity determined with the Kapa Library Quantification kit. Paired-end 2 x 150 bp sequencing of the libraries was performed on an Illumina HiSeq 2500. To increase sequence diversity, about 23-30% phiX was spiked into each library pool. Turning to the authors' computational methods: Quality-filtered reads were processed with the UMI-based MiGEC pipeline, and over 75% of raw TCR sequences were removed by the MiGEC pipeline during error correction. IMGT germline references were used for alignment of VDJ genes, and clonotypes were defined by a unique CDR3 amino acid sequence together with V-J genes. VDJtools evaluated clonal expansion, Shannon diversity and CDR3 relatedness (CalcPairwiseDistances, ClusterSamples); CLCbio workbench built phylogenetic trees. A clone was classed as expanded if it had 8 or more unique UMIs, a cutoff based on coefficient-of-variation modelling across technical triplicates. TCRdb itself trimmed the public reads at Q25 with fastp, ran MiXCR and retained productive beta chains. Every distinct CDR3 protein forms one entry, paired with its most common genes and DNA. What appears here as the V and J calls and clone size reflects TCRdb's work, not the paper's. This sample lists over 55,000 distinct CDR3 sequences; 9.7% were detected once. The ten largest clones represent approximately 12% of the sample.

This clonotype was observed many times. Its binding antigen is unknown. Nothing much larger sits one base from this clone, and base qualities are not available. The specimen sequenced was PBMCs. The clonotype was recovered from a man aged 25-40 years in good health. The sequence joins TRBV20-1 to TRBJ1-4, and the D gene may be TRBD1, 5 bases matching. CDR3 loop: CSARPGGNNEKLFF. The nucleotides are TGCAGTGCTAGGCCCGGGGGTAATAATGAAAAACTGTTTTTT.